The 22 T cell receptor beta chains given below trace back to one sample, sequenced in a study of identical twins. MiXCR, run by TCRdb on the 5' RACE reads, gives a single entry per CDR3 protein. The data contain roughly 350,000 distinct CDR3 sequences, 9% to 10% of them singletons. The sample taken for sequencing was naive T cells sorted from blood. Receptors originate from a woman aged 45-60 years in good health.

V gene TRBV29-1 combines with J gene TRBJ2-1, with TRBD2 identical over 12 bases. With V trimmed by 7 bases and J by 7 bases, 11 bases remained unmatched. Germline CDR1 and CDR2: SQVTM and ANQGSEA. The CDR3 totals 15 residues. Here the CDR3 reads CSAEAGLAGWNEQFF. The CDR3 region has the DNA TGCAGCGCAGAGGCGGGACTAGCGGGTTGGAATGAGCAGTTCTTC.

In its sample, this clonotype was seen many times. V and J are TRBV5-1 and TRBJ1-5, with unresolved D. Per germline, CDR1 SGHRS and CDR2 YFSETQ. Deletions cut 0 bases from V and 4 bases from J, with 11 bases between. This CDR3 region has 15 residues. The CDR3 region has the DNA TGCGCCAGCAGCTTGGCCGGGCAGAATAATCAGCCCCAGCATTTT. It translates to CASSLAGQNNQPQHF.

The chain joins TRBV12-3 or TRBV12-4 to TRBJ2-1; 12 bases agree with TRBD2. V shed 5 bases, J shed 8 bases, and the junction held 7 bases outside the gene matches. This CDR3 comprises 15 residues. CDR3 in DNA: TGTGCCAGCAGTATACTAGCGGGAGGATATGATGAGCAGTTCTTC. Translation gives CASSILAGGYDEQFF.

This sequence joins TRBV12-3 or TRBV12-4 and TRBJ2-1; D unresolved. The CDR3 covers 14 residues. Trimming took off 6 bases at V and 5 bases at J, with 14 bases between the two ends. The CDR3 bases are TGTGCCAGCAGCTCCGGCCCGAAGGACAATGAGCAGTTCTTC. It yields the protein CASSSGPKDNEQFF.

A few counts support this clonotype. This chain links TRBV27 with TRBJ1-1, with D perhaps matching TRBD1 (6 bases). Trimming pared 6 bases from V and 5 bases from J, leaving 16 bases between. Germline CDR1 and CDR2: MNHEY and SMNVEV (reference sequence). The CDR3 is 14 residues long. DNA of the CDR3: TGTGCCAGCAGCTCCAACTCCAGGGGAACTGAAGCTTTCTTT. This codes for CASSSNSRGTEAFF.

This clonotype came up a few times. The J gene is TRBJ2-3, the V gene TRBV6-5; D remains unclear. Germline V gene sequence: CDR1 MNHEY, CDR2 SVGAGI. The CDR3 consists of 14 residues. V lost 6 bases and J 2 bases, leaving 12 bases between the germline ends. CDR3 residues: CASRLHRYTDTQYF. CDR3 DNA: TGTGCCAGCAGGCTCCACCGATACACAGATACGCAGTATTTT.

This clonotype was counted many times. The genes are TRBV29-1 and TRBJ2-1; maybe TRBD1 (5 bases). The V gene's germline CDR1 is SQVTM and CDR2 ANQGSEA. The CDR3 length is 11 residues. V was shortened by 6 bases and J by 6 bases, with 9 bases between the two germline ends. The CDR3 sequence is CSVSDINEQFF. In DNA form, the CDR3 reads TGCAGCGTCTCGGACATCAATGAGCAGTTCTTC.

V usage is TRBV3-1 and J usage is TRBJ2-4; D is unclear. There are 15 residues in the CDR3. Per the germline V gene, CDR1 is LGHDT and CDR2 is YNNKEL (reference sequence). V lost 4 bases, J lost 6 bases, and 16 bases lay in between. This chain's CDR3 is CASSLKTAESNIQYF. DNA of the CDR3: TGTGCCAGCAGCCTCAAGACGGCAGAGTCAAACATTCAGTACTTC.

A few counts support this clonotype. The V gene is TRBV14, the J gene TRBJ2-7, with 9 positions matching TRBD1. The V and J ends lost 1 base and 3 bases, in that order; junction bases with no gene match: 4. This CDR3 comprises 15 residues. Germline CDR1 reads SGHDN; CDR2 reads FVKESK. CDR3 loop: CASSQGGQGYYEQYF. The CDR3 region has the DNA TGTGCCAGCAGCCAAGGAGGACAGGGGTACTACGAGCAGTACTTC.

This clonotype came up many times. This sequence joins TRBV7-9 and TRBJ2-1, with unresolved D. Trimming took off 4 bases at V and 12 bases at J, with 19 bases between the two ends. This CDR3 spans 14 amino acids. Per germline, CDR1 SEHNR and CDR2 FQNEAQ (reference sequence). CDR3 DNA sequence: TGTGCCAGCAGCTCCAGCCGCCTGGGCCCTAGGCAGTTCTTC. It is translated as CASSSSRLGPRQFF.

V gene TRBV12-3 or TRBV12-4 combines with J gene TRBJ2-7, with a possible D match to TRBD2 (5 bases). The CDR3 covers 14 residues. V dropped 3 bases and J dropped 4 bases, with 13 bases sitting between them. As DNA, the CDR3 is TGTGCCAGCAGTTTTGCCGGGGTGGATTACGAGCAGTACTTC. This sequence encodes CASSFAGVDYEQYF.

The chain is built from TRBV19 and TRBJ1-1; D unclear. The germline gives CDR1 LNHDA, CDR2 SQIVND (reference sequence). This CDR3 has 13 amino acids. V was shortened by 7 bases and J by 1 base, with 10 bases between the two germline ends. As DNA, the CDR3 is TGTGCCAGTATTCTCTCGGGGAACACTGAAGCTTTCTTT. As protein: CASILSGNTEAFF. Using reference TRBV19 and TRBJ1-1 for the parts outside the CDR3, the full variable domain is DGGITQSPKYLFRKEGQNVTLSCEQNLNHDAMYWYRQDPGQGLRLIYYSQIVNDFQKGDIAEGYSVSREKKESFPLTVTSAQKNPTAFYLCASILSGNTEAFFGQGTRLTVV.

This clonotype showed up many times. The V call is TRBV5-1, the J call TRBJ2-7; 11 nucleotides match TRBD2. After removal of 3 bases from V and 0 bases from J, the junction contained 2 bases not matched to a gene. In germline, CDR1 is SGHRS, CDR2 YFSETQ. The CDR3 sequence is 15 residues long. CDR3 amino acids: CASSSGLAGSYEQYV. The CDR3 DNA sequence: TGCGCCAGCAGCTCAGGACTAGCGGGCTCCTACGAGCAGTACGTC.

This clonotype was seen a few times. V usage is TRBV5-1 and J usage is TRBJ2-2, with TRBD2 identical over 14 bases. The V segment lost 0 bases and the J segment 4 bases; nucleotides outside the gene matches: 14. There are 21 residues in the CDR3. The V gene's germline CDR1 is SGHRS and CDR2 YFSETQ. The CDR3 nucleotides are TGCGCCAGCAGCTTGGAGGGGACCGGGACTAGCGGGAGCATAGGCACCGGGGAGCTGTTTTTT. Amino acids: CASSLEGTGTSGSIGTGELFF. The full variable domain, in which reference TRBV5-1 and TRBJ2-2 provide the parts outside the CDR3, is KAGVTQTPRYLIKTRGQQVTLSCSPISGHRSVSWYQQTPGQGLQFLFEYFSETQRNKGNFPGRFSGRQFSNSRSEMNVSTLELGDSALYLCASSLEGTGTSGSIGTGELFFGEGSRLTVL.

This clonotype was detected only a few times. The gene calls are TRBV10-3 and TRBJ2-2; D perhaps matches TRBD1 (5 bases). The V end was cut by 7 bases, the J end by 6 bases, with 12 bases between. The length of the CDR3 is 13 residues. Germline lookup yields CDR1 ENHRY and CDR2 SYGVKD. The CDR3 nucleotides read TGTGCCATCACCAACGACAGCCCCGGGGAGCTGTTTTTT. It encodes CAITNDSPGELFF.

The CDR3 sequence: CSVDWGQGVHEQYF. DNA of the CDR3: TGCAGCGTTGATTGGGGACAGGGCGTCCACGAGCAGTACTTC. V gene TRBV29-1 combines with J gene TRBJ2-7; the match to TRBD1 covers 9 bases. CDR3 length: 14 residues. The germline V gene encodes CDR1 SQVTM and CDR2 ANQGSEA. Unmatched junction bases numbered 8, after V lost 3 bases and J lost 5 bases.

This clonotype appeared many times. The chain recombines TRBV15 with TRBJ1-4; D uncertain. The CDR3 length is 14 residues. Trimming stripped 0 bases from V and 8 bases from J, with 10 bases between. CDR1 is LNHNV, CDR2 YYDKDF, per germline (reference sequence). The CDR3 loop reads CATSRDMKGEKLFF. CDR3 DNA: TGTGCCACCAGCAGAGATATGAAGGGAGAAAAACTGTTTTTT.

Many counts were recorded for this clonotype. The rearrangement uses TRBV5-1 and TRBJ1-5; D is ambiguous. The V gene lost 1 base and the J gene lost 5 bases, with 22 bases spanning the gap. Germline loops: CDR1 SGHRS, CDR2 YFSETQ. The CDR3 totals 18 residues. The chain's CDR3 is CASSLPQRRRPRDQPQHF. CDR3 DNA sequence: TGCGCCAGCAGCTTGCCACAGCGGCGCAGACCAAGGGATCAGCCCCAGCATTTT.

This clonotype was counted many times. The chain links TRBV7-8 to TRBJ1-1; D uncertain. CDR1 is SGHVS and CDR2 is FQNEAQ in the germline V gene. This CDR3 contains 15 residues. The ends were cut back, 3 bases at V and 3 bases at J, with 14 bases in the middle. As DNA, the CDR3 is TGTGCCAGCAGCTTTCATCGGCGACTCGACACTGAAGCTTTCTTT. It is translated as CASSFHRRLDTEAFF.

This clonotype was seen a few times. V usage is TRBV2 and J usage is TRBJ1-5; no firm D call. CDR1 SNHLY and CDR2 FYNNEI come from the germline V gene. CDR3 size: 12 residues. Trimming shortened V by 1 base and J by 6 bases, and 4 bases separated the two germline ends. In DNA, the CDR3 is TGTGCCAGCAGTGAAGGTATTCAGCCCCAGCATTTT. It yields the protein CASSEGIQPQHF.

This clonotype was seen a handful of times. Here the CDR3 reads CASSQVGDQPQHF. The CDR3 DNA is TGTGCCAGCAGCCAAGTAGGTGATCAGCCCCAGCATTTT. The chain couples TRBV3-1 to TRBJ1-5; no firm D call. V lost 1 base and J 5 bases, leaving 6 bases between the germline ends. CDR1 is LGHDT and CDR2 is YNNKEL in the germline V gene (reference sequence). This CDR3 is built from 13 residues.

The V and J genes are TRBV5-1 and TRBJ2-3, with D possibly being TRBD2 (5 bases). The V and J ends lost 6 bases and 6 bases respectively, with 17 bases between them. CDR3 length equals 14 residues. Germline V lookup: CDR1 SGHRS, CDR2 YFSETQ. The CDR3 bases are TGCGCCAGCACTAGCAGGCTTCGGTCGGATACGCAGTATTTT. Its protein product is CASTSRLRSDTQYF.